The rows below give T cell receptor beta chains drawn from one sample of a study of T-cell reconstitution after alpha-beta-depleted transplantation in children. TCRdb recomputed calls from the PCR reads with MiXCR, one row per CDR3 protein. The table has approximately 510,000 distinct CDR3 sequences, 15% to 20% seen once; the top ten hold roughly 3.3%. Material: PBMCs from the stem cell graft donor, obtained from the stem cell graft. Receptors originate from a human donor who donated a stem cell graft to a child with acute lymphoblastic leukemia. Both conserved end residues are part of each CDR3. The order of the fields is D gene, clone size, J gene, V gene, CDR3 protein, CDR3 DNA. The D gene is left open where the match is weak. Clone size is shown for a subset of rows, as once, few, many or a class of expanded clone.

- few TRBJ1-3 TRBV5-1 CASQLAGFDSGNTIYF TGCGCCAGCCAGCTTGCGGGGTTCGACTCTGGAAACACCATATATTTT
- few TRBJ1-2 TRBV7-9 CASRVGSPYGYTF TGTGCCAGCAGGGTCGGATCTCCCTATGGCTACACCTTC
TRBD1 - TRBJ1-1 TRBV18 CASSPPWGQGDRLNTEAFF TGTGCCAGCTCACCACCGTGGGGACAGGGGGACCGCTTGAACACTGAAGCTTTCTTT
TRBD2 few TRBJ2-7 TRBV6-2/TRBV6-3 CASRNPGLVNYEQYF TGTGCCAGCAGGAACCCGGGACTAGTCAACTACGAGCAGTACTTC
- many TRBJ2-1 TRBV5-1 CASSKLARNEQFF TGCGCCAGCAGCAAACTAGCAAGAAATGAGCAGTTCTTC
- few TRBJ1-6 TRBV12-3/TRBV12-4 CASSQRDREVSPLHF TGTGCCAGCAGTCAACGGGACCGAGAGGTTTCACCCCTCCACTTT
TRBD2 - TRBJ2-1 TRBV12-3/TRBV12-4 CASSRSGTSGNEQFF TGTGCCAGCAGTCGTTCCGGGACTAGCGGCAATGAGCAGTTCTTC
- - TRBJ2-7 TRBV9 CASSQGHLAYEQYF TGTGCCAGCAGCCAGGGACACCTAGCCTACGAGCAGTACTTC
- - TRBJ1-3 TRBV5-5 CASSLAPGAFDTIYF TGTGCCAGCAGCTTGGCCCCAGGGGCCTTTGACACCATATATTTT
- few TRBJ1-2 TRBV29-1 CSVEARRNYGYTF TGCAGCGTTGAAGCAAGAAGGAACTATGGCTACACCTTC
TRBD2 few TRBJ2-7 TRBV5-6 CASSSLAGSSYEQYF TGTGCCAGCAGCTCCTTAGCGGGGAGCTCCTACGAGCAGTACTTC
- few TRBJ2-5 TRBV5-1 CASSLGRGGNSETQYF TGCGCCAGCAGCTTGGGGCGTGGCGGGAACTCAGAGACCCAGTACTTC
- - TRBJ2-1 TRBV6-4 CASRQNNEQFF TGTGCCAGCAGACAAAACAATGAGCAGTTCTTC
TRBD1 - TRBJ2-7 TRBV10-3 CAISESGTGGYYEQYF TGTGCCATCAGTGAGTCCGGGACAGGGGGCTACTACGAGCAGTACTTC
- many TRBJ1-1 TRBV20-1 CSASNIMNTEAFF TGCAGTGCTAGTAACATCATGAACACTGAAGCTTTCTTT
TRBD2 - TRBJ2-1 TRBV6-6 CASSYTGGNQQFF TGTGCCAGCAGTTACACCGGGGGGAATCAGCAGTTCTTC
- - TRBJ2-3 TRBV12-3/TRBV12-4 CASSFSGGSGTPLGDTQYF TGTGCCAGCAGTTTCTCCGGGGGTTCCGGGACGCCCCTTGGAGATACGCAGTATTTT
TRBD2 few TRBJ2-2 TRBV4-1 CASRLAGGYTGELFF TGCGCCAGCAGACTAGCGGGAGGGTACACCGGGGAGCTGTTTTTT
- - TRBJ2-6 TRBV6-1 CASRLTAAGYSGANVLTF TGTGCCAGCAGACTGACTGCGGCGGGATACTCTGGGGCCAACGTCCTGACTTTC
- - TRBJ2-1 TRBV18 CASSDGTFTYNEQFF TGTGCCAGCTCCGATGGGACTTTTACATACAATGAGCAGTTCTTC
TRBD2 - TRBJ2-3 TRBV5-4 CASSFSGRATPAQYF TGTGCCAGCAGCTTTAGCGGGAGGGCAACCCCCGCGCAGTATTTT
- - TRBJ2-7 TRBV5-1 CASSLEVDTSSYEQYF TGCGCCAGCAGCTTGGAAGTGGACACGAGCTCCTACGAGCAGTACTTC
- - TRBJ2-7 TRBV5-4 CASSLAASSSYEQYF TGTGCCAGCAGCTTGGCGGCGTCCAGCTCCTACGAGCAGTACTTC
TRBD2 few TRBJ2-3 TRBV12-3/TRBV12-4 CASSFRSSGSTDTQYF TGTGCCAGCAGTTTCAGGTCTAGCGGGAGCACAGATACGCAGTATTTT
- - TRBJ2-1 TRBV12-3/TRBV12-4 CASRIAGSSYNEQFF TGTGCCAGCAGAATTGCCGGGAGCTCCTACAATGAGCAGTTCTTC
- - TRBJ1-2 TRBV12-3/TRBV12-4 CASSRGALSGYTF TGTGCCAGCAGCCGGGGGGCGCTTTCTGGCTACACCTTC
TRBD2 - TRBJ2-7 TRBV9 CASSPSSGRLDEQYF TGTGCCAGCAGCCCGTCTAGCGGGAGGTTGGACGAGCAGTACTTC
TRBD1 - TRBJ1-2 TRBV5-6 CATRPGQGGSYGYTF TGTGCCACTCGACCGGGACAGGGGGGAAGCTATGGCTACACCTTC